The clone carrying this T cell receptor (beta chain) occurred many times. The antigen is unknown. The source of the PBMCs was 10 ml of fresh peripheral blood. The sequenced template was RNA, covering the TCR beta CDR3 region. Scientists carried out first-round RT-PCR using HTBI primers and then a second-round multiplex PCR. A single record per CDR3 protein comes from TCRdb applying MiXCR to the multiplex PCR reads. This sample has around 600,000 distinct CDR3 sequences, with approximately 39% found just once. These data belong to a study of Graves' ophthalmopathy and Graves' hyperthyroidism. Study in general: Peripheral blood sampling occurred at initial diagnosis, before any treatment. Study-level results: In blood, most expanded thyroid clonotypes above 0.001 frequency were also detected. Prediction of ophthalmopathy progression reached over 65% sensitivity and roughly 72% specificity.

This TCR was sampled from an adult man with Graves' ophthalmopathy. The sample comprised peripheral blood.

This chain's CDR3 is CASSPGPGVEEKLFF. The CDR3 DNA follows: TGTGCCAGCAGCCCTGGGCCAGGGGTTGAGGAAAAACTGTTTTTT. J is TRBJ1-4 and V is TRBV7-2; D is possibly TRBD1 (6 bases). Trimming took off 5 bases at V and 8 bases at J, with 18 bases between the two ends. Per the germline V gene, CDR1 is SGHTA and CDR2 is FQGNSA. CDR3 length: 15 amino acids.